These 30 T cell receptor beta chains were sequenced from one sample in a study of metastatic and nonmetastatic thyroid tumors. TCRdb re-analyzed the PCR reads through MiXCR. The sample shows tens of thousands of clones, about 4.3% of them seen only once. All patients reached thyroid surgery having received no treatment beforehand. Specimen: blood. The origin of the receptors is a female donor with papillary thyroid cancer or a benign thyroid nodule (not recorded which). Some clones in this sample may be carry-over from other donors' samples.

This clone was seen many times. The V and J genes are TRBV4-1 and TRBJ2-2, with 8 bases matching TRBD1. The length of the CDR3 is 16 residues. Germline V lookup: CDR1 MGHRA, CDR2 YSYEKL. The V gene end was trimmed by 3 bases and the J gene end by 3 bases; junction bases not matched to a gene: 6. CDR3 sequence (DNA): TGCGCCAGCAGCCACCTACAGGGGGTCGACACCGGGGAGCTGTTTTTT. As protein: CASSHLQGVDTGELFF.

This clone came up many times. CDR3 residues: CASSVETSSPEQYF. In DNA form, the CDR3 reads TGTGCCAGCAGCGTCGAGACTAGCTCTCCCGAGCAGTACTTC. The rearrangement joins TRBV9 to TRBJ2-7, with TRBD2 identical over 7 bases. The V and J ends lost 2 bases and 6 bases, in that order; junction bases with no gene match: 8. CDR1 SGDLS and CDR2 YYNGEE come from the germline V gene. This CDR3 has 14 residues.

This clone occurred many times. This chain connects TRBV20-1 to TRBJ1-2; 7 positions match TRBD1. V was pared by 2 bases and J by 8 bases, with 8 bases of the junction left unmatched. Germline V gives CDR1 DFQATT, CDR2 SNEGSKA (reference sequence). This CDR3 has 13 amino acids. The CDR3: CSARSRGEWGYTF. CDR3 nucleotides: TGCAGTGCTAGATCCAGGGGGGAATGGGGCTACACCTTC.

Details on this clone: A junction end diverges from the germline sequence, so it may reflect a read error. J is TRBJ1-5 and V is TRBV12-3 or TRBV12-4; possibly TRBD1 for D (6 bases). The CDR3 is 20 residues long. CDR3 in amino acids: CASILGATGSLRYSIQPQHF. In DNA form, the CDR3 reads TGTGCCAGCATCTTAGGGGCGACAGGATCTCTCCGTTATAGCATTCAGCCCCAGCATTTT.

This clone was counted many times. The CDR3 sequence: CATSREIAGGVNEQFF. Here the CDR3 DNA reads TGTGCCACCAGCAGAGAAATAGCGGGAGGAGTGAATGAGCAGTTCTTC. The chain employs TRBV15 and TRBJ2-1, with 10 positions matching TRBD2. CDR1 LNHNV and CDR2 YYDKDF come from the germline V gene (reference sequence). V was clipped by 0 bases and J by 7 bases; unmatched bases: 6. The CDR3 runs to 16 residues.

J is TRBJ1-1 and V is TRBV15; D ambiguous. Trimming removed 1 base from V and 0 bases from J, with 12 bases in between. CDR1 and CDR2 (germline): LNHNV, YYDKDF (reference sequence). The CDR3 runs to 16 residues. The CDR3 sequence is CATSRGLAAMNTEAFF. CDR3 sequence (DNA): TGTGCCACCAGCAGAGGTCTGGCAGCAATGAACACTGAAGCTTTCTTT.

Details on this clone: A junction end diverges from the germline sequence, so it may reflect a read error. The CDR3 is CASRRPFDSNHPQHF. The CDR3 nucleotides read TGTGCCAGCAGACGCCCCTTCGATAGCAATCATCCCCAGCATTTT. The rearrangement links TRBV2 to TRBJ1-5; D not certain. Germline CDR1 SNHLY, CDR2 FYNNEI. The CDR3 contains 15 residues.

Only a few counts were recorded for this clone. A much bigger clone sits one base away, suggesting this may be a read error. Other DNA sequences within the sample encode an identical CDR3. The chain is built from TRBV9 and TRBJ2-1; D not certain. Trimming cost V 2 bases and J 10 bases, with 16 bases left between them. Germline lookup yields CDR1 SGDLS and CDR2 YYNGEE. The CDR3 covers 14 residues. This CDR3 is CASSVGDPTIEQFF. DNA of the CDR3: TGTGCCAGCAGCGTGGGTGACCCGACAATAGAGCAGTTCTTC. Using reference TRBV9 and TRBJ2-1 for the parts outside the CDR3, the full variable domain is DSGVTQTPKHLITATGQRVTLRCSPRSGDLSVYWYQQSLDQGLQFLIQYYNGEERAKGNILERFSAQQFPDLHSELNLSSLELGDSALYFCASSVGDPTIEQFFGPGTRLTVL.

The rearrangement uses TRBV6-1 and TRBJ1-2; possibly TRBD1 for D (6 bases). Germline CDR1 and CDR2: MNHNS and SASEGT. The ends were cut back, 6 bases at V and 4 bases at J, with 12 bases in the middle. The CDR3 is made up of 13 amino acids. DNA of the CDR3: TGTGCCAGCAGGGATGGACAGCGCTATGGCTACACCTTC. Encoded protein: CASRDGQRYGYTF.

This clone has ten or more counts. The chain has TRBV11-2 and TRBJ1-3; no reliable D call. Trimming cost V 1 base and J 3 bases, with 13 bases left between them. The CDR3 has 16 residues. Germline-derived CDR1 and CDR2 are SGHAT and FQNNGV. The CDR3 is CASSLALSRGGNTIYF. The CDR3 DNA reads as TGTGCCAGCAGCTTAGCCCTGAGCCGGGGTGGAAACACCATATATTTT. Combining the CDR3 with reference TRBV11-2 and TRBJ1-3 gives the whole variable domain EAGVAQSPRYKIIEKRQSVAFWCNPISGHATLYWYQQILGQGPKLLIQFQNNGVVDDSQLPKDRFSAERLKGVDSTLKIQPAKLEDSAVYLCASSLALSRGGNTIYFGEGSWLTVV.

This clone was observed at least ten times. The chain recombines TRBV20-1 with TRBJ1-4; no clear D. This CDR3 region has 15 residues. V was cut by 6 bases and J by 3 bases, with 17 bases left in between. Per the germline V gene, CDR1 is DFQATT and CDR2 is SNEGSKA (reference sequence). Here the CDR3 reads CSAGGFGVANEKLFF. In nucleotides, the CDR3 is TGCAGTGCCGGAGGGTTTGGTGTGGCTAATGAAAAACTGTTTTTT.

There are many counts of this clone. The chain carries TRBV12-3 or TRBV12-4 and TRBJ1-3; D not certain. The CDR3 runs to 13 residues. The V end was cut by 1 base, the J end by 6 bases, with 7 bases between. The CDR3 loop is CASSLGRQNTIYF. The CDR3 nucleotides read TGTGCCAGCAGTTTAGGGCGGCAAAACACCATATATTTT.

This clone has at least ten counts. Being one base from a much bigger clone, this may be a read error. The same CDR3 can be traced to other DNA sequences in this sample. The DNA for the CDR3 is TGCAGTGCCAGTGGCTTCACAGATACGCAGTATTTT. It translates to CSASGFTDTQYF. The chain carries TRBV20-1 and TRBJ2-3, with D unresolved. V dropped 6 bases and J dropped 2 bases, with 9 bases sitting between them. CDR1 and CDR2 (germline): DFQATT, SNEGSKA (reference sequence). This CDR3 is 12 amino acids long.

The chain carries TRBV28 and TRBJ2-5; possibly TRBD1 for D (5 bases). The CDR3 is 15 amino acids. Germline V gene lookup returns CDR1 MDHEN and CDR2 SYDVKM. Trimming pared 6 bases from V and 2 bases from J, leaving 16 bases between. The CDR3 region is CASRIQGPLQETQYF. CDR3 nucleotide sequence: TGTGCCAGCAGAATCCAGGGTCCCCTACAAGAGACCCAGTACTTC.

This clone was detected ten times or more. The V and J genes are TRBV5-1 and TRBJ1-2; D may be TRBD1 (5 bases). Trimming took 0 bases from V and 2 from J, leaving 14 bases between them. CDR3 size: 16 residues. Per germline, CDR1 SGHRS and CDR2 YFSETQ. The CDR3 loop reads CASSLADQGGNYGYTF. CDR3 nucleotides: TGCGCCAGCAGCTTGGCTGACCAGGGAGGGAACTATGGCTACACCTTC.

This clone was counted ten times or more. The chain joins TRBV5-6 to TRBJ2-7; 10 bases line up with TRBD2. V dropped 0 bases and J dropped 3; count of bases not matched to a gene: 3. The CDR3 is 15 residues long. CDR1 and CDR2 (germline): SGHDT, YYEEEE. CDR3 sequence reads: CASSLALAGDYEQYF. CDR3 nucleotides: TGTGCCAGCAGCTTGGCGCTAGCGGGAGACTACGAGCAGTACTTC.

Many counts were recorded for this clone. The CDR3 DNA reads TGTGCCAGCAGCTCAGTCGGGTCTTCCTACGAGCAGTACTTC. It codes for CASSSVGSSYEQYF. V gene TRBV11-2 combines with J gene TRBJ2-7, with D unclear. The CDR3 runs to 14 residues. Germline lookup yields CDR1 SGHAT and CDR2 FQNNGV. The germline V and J ends were trimmed by 4 bases and 1 base, with 11 bases remaining between them.

Details on this clone: Just one base apart from a much larger clone, this may be a read error. The J gene is TRBJ2-7, the V gene TRBV6-1, with D perhaps matching TRBD1 or TRBD2 (5 bases each). The CDR3 spans 13 residues. From germline, CDR1 is MNHNS and CDR2 SASEGT. CDR3 in amino acids: CSSIGTDLNEQYF. Here the CDR3 DNA reads TGTTCCAGCATCGGGACCGACTTGAACGAGCAGTACTTC.

This clone has ten or more counts. The sample holds other DNA sequences that translate to the same CDR3. The V and J genes are TRBV11-3 and TRBJ2-3, with unresolved D. Germline V gives CDR1 SGHNT, CDR2 YENEEA. The V gene lost 4 bases and the J gene lost 2 bases, with 10 bases spanning the gap. This CDR3 has 14 residues. The chain's CDR3 is CASSSTSSTDTQYF. CDR3 in DNA: TGTGCCAGCAGCTCGACTTCCTCCACAGATACGCAGTATTTT. The full variable domain, with the rest looked up from reference TRBV11-3 and TRBJ2-3, is EAGVVQSPRYKIIEKKQPVAFWCNPISGHNTLYWYLQNLGQGPELLIRYENEEAVDDSQLPKDRFSAERLKGVDSTLKIQPAELGDSAVYLCASSSTSSTDTQYFGPGTRLTVL.

This clone was seen many times. The identical CDR3 is also encoded by other nucleotide sequences in the sample. This chain uses TRBV20-1 with TRBJ2-7; TRBD1 matches 9 bases. J gave up 5 bases and V 6 bases, and 11 bases lay outside the gene matches. The CDR3 totals 14 residues. The germline gives CDR1 DFQATT, CDR2 SNEGSKA (reference sequence). CDR3 nucleotide sequence: TGCAGTGCCGAGGGACAGGGTTTGGTCCACGAGCAGTACTTC. Protein product: CSAEGQGLVHEQYF.

In its sample, this clone was seen many times. The rearrangement links TRBV9 to TRBJ1-4, with 8 positions matching TRBD1. From germline, CDR1 is SGDLS and CDR2 YYNGEE. The CDR3 sequence is 16 residues long. With 4 bases clipped from V and 7 bases from J, the junction kept 12 bases outside the gene matches. CDR3 DNA sequence: TGTGCCAGCAGCCAAGGACAGGGCCGGTACGGTGAAAAACTGTTTTTT. It codes for CASSQGQGRYGEKLFF.

The gene calls are TRBV6-5 and TRBJ1-1; D gene uncertain. Germline V lookup: CDR1 MNHEY, CDR2 SVGAGI. The CDR3 extends over 14 amino acids. V gave up 0 bases and J gave up 5 bases, with 10 bases separating them. CDR3 sequence reads: CASSYSRGRTEAFF. For the CDR3, the DNA is TGTGCCAGCAGTTACTCGCGTGGGAGGACTGAAGCTTTCTTT.

Concerning this clone: This may stem from a read error, because a much larger clone lies one nucleotide away. Written as DNA, the CDR3 is TGTGCCAGCAGCTCGACATGGTTCACTGAAGCTTTCTTT. This translates into CASSSTWFTEAFF. V usage is TRBV5-5 and J usage is TRBJ1-1; D gene uncertain. Germline-derived CDR1 and CDR2 are SGHKS and YYEKEE (reference sequence). V was pared by 3 bases and J by 4 bases, with 10 bases between. This CDR3 is 13 amino acids long. The whole variable domain, filled in from reference TRBV5-5 and TRBJ1-1, reads DAGVTQSPTHLIKTRGQQVTLRCSPISGHKSVSWYQQVLGQGPQFIFQYYEKEERGRGNFPDRFSARQFPNYSSELNVNALLLGDSALYLCASSSTWFTEAFFGQGTRLTVV.

The table lists this clone with a few counts. CDR3 coding DNA: TGTGCCAGCACAGGGCAGGGTATCAATGAGCAGTACGTC. Encoded protein: CASTGQGINEQYV. The chain has TRBV7-2 and TRBJ2-7; a weak D match, TRBD1 (5 bases). The CDR3 totals 13 residues. Per the germline V gene, CDR1 is SGHTA and CDR2 is FQGNSA. V shed 7 bases and J shed 7 bases, with 17 bases lying between them.

In regard to this clone: A much larger clone lies a single base off, so this may be a read error. The J gene is TRBJ2-2, the V gene TRBV18; D remains unclear. Per the germline V gene, CDR1 is KGHSH and CDR2 is LQKENI. The CDR3 extends over 16 amino acids. V was cut by 2 bases and J by 5 bases, with 15 bases left in between. The CDR3, as DNA: TGTGCCAGCTCACCAAATATCCGAGGACGGACCGGGGAGCTGTTTTTT. It yields the protein CASSPNIRGRTGELFF. Full variable domain (missing parts from reference TRBV18 and TRBJ2-2): NAGVMQNPRHLVRRRGQEARLRCSPMKGHSHVYWYRQLPEEGLKFMVYLQKENIIDESGMPKERFSAEFPKEGPSILRIQQVVRGDSAAYFCASSPNIRGRTGELFFGEGSRLTVL.

This clone has at least ten counts. The rearrangement joins TRBV5-5 to TRBJ2-2; 7 positions match TRBD2. CDR3 length: 14 residues. The germline gives CDR1 SGHKS, CDR2 YYEKEE (reference sequence). The V gene end was trimmed by 3 bases and the J gene end by 7 bases; junction bases not matched to a gene: 6. The DNA for the CDR3 is TGTGCCAGCAGCTCGTCACTAGCGTTCGGGGAGCTGTTTTTT. Protein: CASSSSLAFGELFF.

In its sample, this clone was seen many times. The chain links TRBV29-1 to TRBJ2-3; D gene unclear. The CDR3 has 11 residues. Trimming removed 1 base at V and 6 bases at J, with 5 bases between. The germline V gene has CDR1 SQVTM and CDR2 ANQGSEA. Here the CDR3 reads CSVEGGDTQYF. CDR3 in DNA: TGCAGCGTTGAAGGAGGTGATACGCAGTATTTT.

The CDR3 sequence: CASSDWGGANYGYTF. DNA for the CDR3: TGTGCCAGCAGTGACTGGGGGGGAGCTAACTATGGCTACACCTTC. V usage is TRBV7-2 and J usage is TRBJ1-2; D is perhaps TRBD1 (5 bases). Germline V gene data show CDR1 as SGHTA and CDR2 as FQGNSA. V gave up 6 bases and J gave up 0 bases, with 14 bases separating them. The CDR3 is 15 residues long.

This clone occurred many times. The chain joins TRBV6-1 to TRBJ2-7; 10 bases are a match to TRBD2. Trimming cost V 7 bases and J 0 bases; bases outside gene matches: 6. This CDR3 has 15 residues. The germline gives CDR1 MNHNS, CDR2 SASEGT. Here the CDR3 reads CASTLAGDGSYEQYF. Written as DNA, the CDR3 is TGTGCCAGCACCCTAGCGGGAGATGGCTCCTACGAGCAGTACTTC.

V usage is TRBV5-1 and J usage is TRBJ2-5, with 7 bases aligning to TRBD1. From germline, CDR1 is SGHRS and CDR2 YFSETQ. Trimming removed 7 bases from V and 3 bases from J; junction bases left unmatched: 6. This CDR3 has 13 residues. CDR3 sequence reads: CASSGQMEETQYF. CDR3 nucleotides: TGCGCCAGCTCGGGACAGATGGAAGAGACCCAGTACTTC.